The 28 T cell receptor beta chains in this list originate from one sample, sequenced in a study of blood T cells in healthy people across ages. A J-beta primer mix and a sample-barcoded 5' primer were used in a second PCR of about 7 to 11 cycles. TCRdb re-analysed the 5' RACE reads in MiXCR, keeping a single row per CDR3 protein. The repertoire holds approximately 680,000 distinct CDR3 sequences, with 32% as singletons. Sequenced material: blood. The receptors come from a woman older than 75 in good health.

This clonotype was seen ten or more times. The CDR3 sequence is CASSQDSPGQETQYF. Written as DNA, the CDR3 is TGCGCCAGCAGCCAAGATTCCCCCGGGCAAGAGACCCAGTACTTC. The chain recombines TRBV4-3 with TRBJ2-5; no clear D gene. Per the germline V gene, CDR1 is LGHNA and CDR2 is YSLEER. This CDR3 has 15 amino acids. The germline V and J ends were trimmed by 0 bases and 2 bases, with 10 bases remaining between them.

CDR3 residues: CASSMGTAFPNQPQHF. CDR3 nucleotide sequence: TGTGCCAGCAGCATGGGGACAGCGTTTCCGAATCAGCCCCAGCATTTT. The rearrangement links TRBV21-1 to TRBJ1-5; the D call in the table, TRBD1, was not verified against the DNA. TRBV21-1 is classified as a pseudogene. The CDR3 totals 16 residues.

This clonotype was picked up many times. This chain connects TRBV4-3 to TRBJ1-5; 9 nucleotides agree with TRBD1. This CDR3 has 15 residues. Trimming at V came to 0 bases and at J to 8 bases, leaving 5 bases not matched to a gene. Germline V gene lookup returns CDR1 LGHNA and CDR2 YSLEER. The CDR3 protein is CASSQDQTGGEPQHF. Written as DNA, the CDR3 is TGCGCCAGCAGCCAAGACCAGACAGGGGGTGAGCCCCAGCATTTT.

This clonotype appeared many times. V and J are TRBV7-9 and TRBJ2-3; 9 nucleotides align to TRBD2. The CDR3 is 15 residues long. Trimming removed 5 bases from V and 2 bases from J; junction bases left unmatched: 5. From germline, CDR1 is SEHNR and CDR2 FQNEAQ (reference sequence). The CDR3 nucleotides are TGTGCCAGCAGCCGAGCGGGGGGTAACACAGATACGCAGTATTTT. Encoded protein: CASSRAGGNTDTQYF. The entire variable domain, with the rest obtained from reference TRBV7-9 and TRBJ2-3, is as follows: DTGVSQNPRHKITKRGQNVTFRCDPISEHNRLYWYRQTLGQGPEFLTYFQNEAQLEKSRLLSDRFSAERPKGSFSTLEIQRTEQGDSAMYLCASSRAGGNTDTQYFGPGTRLTVL.

In this sample, this clonotype turned up a few times. This rearrangement joins TRBV9 to TRBJ1-1; 7 bases agree with TRBD1. Germline V CDR1 and CDR2: SGDLS, YYNGEE. The CDR3 has 15 residues. Trimming removed 3 bases from V and 1 base from J; junction bases left unmatched: 6. DNA of the CDR3: TGTGCCAGCAGCGCAACGACAGGGCCGAACACTGAAGCTTTCTTT. Translation gives CASSATTGPNTEAFF.

This clonotype appeared a few times. The chain couples TRBV6-2 or TRBV6-3 to TRBJ1-1, with TRBD1 as a possible D gene (5 bases). From germline, CDR1 is MNHEY and CDR2 SVGEGT. The V and J ends lost 10 bases and 2 bases respectively, with 14 bases between them. The CDR3 contains 13 residues. CDR3 loop: CATQPGANTEAFF. In DNA form, the CDR3 reads TGTGCCACCCAACCCGGGGCCAACACTGAAGCTTTCTTT.

The V call is TRBV20-1, the J call TRBJ1-2, with 7 positions matching TRBD1. Germline-derived CDR1 and CDR2 are DFQATT and SNEGSKA (reference sequence). V was pared by 0 bases and J by 7 bases, with 5 bases of the junction left unmatched. The CDR3 is made up of 13 amino acids. DNA for the CDR3: TGCAGTGCTAGAGATGACAGGGACTCTGGCTACACCTTC. Amino acids: CSARDDRDSGYTF.

Concerning this clonotype: This may arise from a read error, as a much more abundant clone is one base away. The chain joins TRBV25-1 to TRBJ1-2; D ambiguous. Germline CDR1 MGHDK, CDR2 SYGVNS. The CDR3 length is 14 residues. V dropped 3 bases and J dropped 7 bases, with 15 bases sitting between them. The CDR3, as DNA: TGTGCCAGCAGTGATCTCTATCAGGCCTGTGGCTACACCTTC. It codes for CASSDLYQACGYTF.

This clonotype was seen a handful of times. The chain employs TRBV5-1 and TRBJ2-7; D may be TRBD1 or TRBD2 (5 bases each). Looked up from germline, CDR1 is SGHRS and CDR2 is YFSETQ. CDR3 length: 16 residues. The V and J ends lost 2 bases and 7 bases respectively, with 22 bases between them. The CDR3 sequence is CASSFGTGFGTNEQYF. CDR3 in DNA: TGCGCCAGCAGCTTTGGGACGGGTTTTGGGACCAATGAGCAGTACTTC.

This clonotype showed up many times. The chain joins TRBV4-1 to TRBJ2-3; 13 bases are shared with TRBD2. V lost 4 bases to trimming and J lost 6 bases; unmatched junction nucleotides: 13. Germline assignment: CDR1 MGHRA and CDR2 YSYEKL. The CDR3 is made up of 18 amino acids. CDR3 in amino acids: CASSLSPGLAGARDTQYF. CDR3 bases: TGCGCCAGCAGCCTCTCCCCCGGACTAGCGGGGGCGAGGGATACGCAGTATTTT.

Comments on this clonotype: The conserved phenylalanine or tryptophan normally closing the CDR3 is absent here, so this likely arose from a read error. CDR3 amino acids: CASRQGAFLGTEAFV. In DNA form, the CDR3 reads TGTGCCAGCAGACAGGGGGCCTTCTTGGGGACTGAAGCTTTCGTT. The chain uses TRBV6-6 and TRBJ1-1; TRBD1 agrees at 9 bases. V lost 6 bases to trimming and J lost 5 bases; unmatched junction nucleotides: 10. The CDR3 is 15 residues long. Germline V lookup: CDR1 MNHNY, CDR2 SVGAGI (reference sequence).

The J gene is TRBJ2-1, the V gene TRBV7-2; 8 nucleotides line up with TRBD2. The CDR3 contains 16 residues. Germline V gives CDR1 SGHTA, CDR2 FQGNSA. The ends lost 5 bases at V and 7 bases at J; junction bases unmatched: 13. CDR3 protein: CASSQLFKAGGNEQFF. The CDR3 region has the DNA TGTGCCAGCAGCCAGCTATTTAAGGCGGGAGGTAATGAGCAGTTCTTC.

In this sample, this clonotype turned up many times. The chain uses TRBV5-1 and TRBJ2-1; D unresolved. V was pared by 1 base and J by 3 bases, with 11 bases between. CDR1 and CDR2 from the germline V gene are SGHRS and YFSETQ. The CDR3 totals 15 residues. CDR3 bases: TGCGCCAGCAGCTTGTTCCAGCATAACTACAATGAGCAGTTCTTC. Encoded protein: CASSLFQHNYNEQFF.

A remark on this clonotype: It may be a read error: a sequence one base away is much more abundant. The CDR3 loop is CASSITSRSYDEQFF. The CDR3 bases are TGTGCCAGTAGTATAACCAGTCGCTCCTACGATGAGCAGTTCTTC. This chain uses TRBV19 with TRBJ2-1, with D unresolved. CDR3 length equals 15 residues. Germline-derived CDR1 and CDR2 are LNHDA and SQIVND (reference sequence). Using reference TRBV19 and TRBJ2-1 for the parts outside the CDR3, the full variable domain is DGGITQSPKYLFRKEGQNVTLSCEQNLNHDAMYWYRQDPGQGLRLIYYSQIVNDFQKGDIAEGYSVSREKKESFPLTVTSAQKNPTAFYLCASSITSRSYDEQFFGPGTRLTVL.

The J gene is TRBJ1-1, the V gene TRBV7-2; D gene ambiguous. CDR3 length: 14 residues. Germline values: CDR1 SGHTA, CDR2 FQGNSA. Trimming pared 2 bases from V and 6 bases from J, leaving 13 bases between. CDR3 protein: CASSLFSNFAEAFF. In DNA form, the CDR3 reads TGTGCCAGCAGCTTATTTTCTAACTTTGCTGAAGCTTTCTTT.

The chain carries TRBV20-1 and TRBJ2-5, with D unclear. The DNA end is a closer match to TRBJ2-4, so the J assignment may be wrong. CDR1 DFQATT and CDR2 SNEGSKA come from the germline V gene (reference sequence). This CDR3 is built from 11 residues. DNA for the CDR3: TGCAGTGCTAGTTTTGGAAACATTCAGTACTTC. As protein: CSASFGNIQYF.

A word on this clonotype: At one end, the junction sequence differs from germline, possibly due to a read error. V and J are TRBV12-3 or TRBV12-4 and TRBJ1-1; tentative D call: TRBD1 (5 bases). This CDR3 has 14 amino acids. This chain's CDR3 is CASSYLGLNTEGFF. The CDR3 DNA reads as TGTGCCAGCAGTTACCTGGGGCTGAACACTGAAGGTTTCTTT.

This clonotype showed up many times. The V and J genes are TRBV7-9 and TRBJ2-7, with 11 bases identical to TRBD2. Losses at the gene ends were 3 bases for V and 3 bases for J; bases not matched to a gene: 7. The CDR3 loop spans 16 amino acids. CDR1 is SEHNR, CDR2 FQNEAQ, per germline (reference sequence). The CDR3 DNA sequence: TGTGCCAGCAGCTTGGGGACTAGCGGAGATTACTACGAGCAGTACTTC. It is translated as CASSLGTSGDYYEQYF.

This clonotype came up many times. V usage is TRBV20-1 and J usage is TRBJ1-5; D may be TRBD1 (6 bases). Trimming pared 5 bases from V and 4 bases from J, leaving 12 bases between. Germline V gene sequence: CDR1 DFQATT, CDR2 SNEGSKA (reference sequence). The CDR3 length is 13 residues. The CDR3 sequence: CSAPTGWNQPQHF. Written as DNA, the CDR3 is TGCAGTGCTCCTACAGGGTGGAATCAGCCCCAGCATTTT.

The chain has TRBV27 and TRBJ2-7, with a weak D call TRBD2 (6 bases). The CDR3 has 18 residues. Trimming took 3 bases from V and 7 from J, leaving 28 bases between them. Per germline, CDR1 MNHEY and CDR2 SMNVEV (reference sequence). Here the CDR3 DNA reads TGTGCCAGCAGTTTTGAGGGCAGTTTTGCGGGGACCGTGGGAGAGCAGTACTTC. Its protein is CASSFEGSFAGTVGEQYF.

V usage is TRBV5-1 and J usage is TRBJ2-3, with a possible D match to TRBD2 (6 bases). The CDR3 extends over 15 amino acids. Germline CDR1 SGHRS, CDR2 YFSETQ. V dropped 7 bases and J dropped 0 bases, with 15 bases sitting between them. DNA for the CDR3: TGCGCCAGCCGACATGCGGGAACTAGCACAGATACGCAGTATTTT. As protein: CASRHAGTSTDTQYF.

This clonotype was counted many times. The V gene is TRBV20-1, the J gene TRBJ2-5; 7 bases are a match to TRBD1. Germline V gene lookup returns CDR1 DFQATT and CDR2 SNEGSKA (reference sequence). CDR3 length: 14 residues. Unmatched junction bases numbered 12, after V lost 6 bases and J lost 5 bases. CDR3 sequence reads: CSALHRGGGETQYF. CDR3 DNA sequence: TGCAGTGCGCTTCACAGGGGCGGTGGGGAGACCCAGTACTTC.

This clonotype was seen repeatedly, ten times or more. This sequence joins TRBV12-3 or TRBV12-4 and TRBJ2-1; tentatively, D is TRBD1 (6 bases). The CDR3 has 13 amino acids. V shed 5 bases and J shed 4 bases, with 9 bases lying between them. CDR3 in DNA: TGTGCCAGCAGTCAGACAGGTTACAATGAGCAGTTCTTC. Its translation is CASSQTGYNEQFF.

This clonotype was detected many times. The rearrangement joins TRBV25-1 to TRBJ1-2; unclear D gene. The V gene's germline CDR1 is MGHDK and CDR2 SYGVNS. The CDR3 is made up of 13 amino acids. Trimming took off 0 bases at V and 4 bases at J, with 6 bases between the two ends. CDR3 DNA sequence: TGTGCCAGCAGTGAATATTTAAGCTATGGCTACACCTTC. This codes for CASSEYLSYGYTF.

The chain uses TRBV5-1 and TRBJ2-1; D unresolved. The CDR3 has 15 amino acids. V was pared by 0 bases and J by 5 bases, with 12 bases between. The germline CDR1 and CDR2 sequences are SGHRS and YFSETQ. The CDR3 reads CASSLGPGYNNEQFF. CDR3 bases: TGCGCCAGCAGCTTGGGCCCAGGCTATAACAATGAGCAGTTCTTC.

A few counts support this clonotype. Given a much more abundant clone one base away, this may be a read error. J is TRBJ2-3 and V is TRBV20-1, with 12 bases matching TRBD2. Germline CDR1 is DFQATT and CDR2 is SNEGSKA (reference sequence). CDR3 length: 15 residues. The CDR3: CSASTLAGGPDMQYF. For the CDR3, the DNA is TGCAGTGCTAGCACCCTAGCGGGGGGGCCGGATATGCAGTATTTT.

This clonotype has at least ten counts. Germline is not matched at one junction end, which may reflect a read error. The chain uses TRBV6-4 and TRBJ2-3; D unclear. The CDR3 is made up of 13 amino acids. Germline V gives CDR1 MRHNA, CDR2 SNTAGT. The CDR3 DNA is TGCGCCAGCAGCGAAGGAAGCACAGATACGCAGTATTTT. This encodes CASSEGSTDTQYF.

The V and J genes are TRBV7-8 and TRBJ1-5; D is unclear. V was shortened by 2 bases and J by 1 base, with 12 bases between the two germline ends. From germline, CDR1 is SGHVS and CDR2 FQNEAQ. This CDR3 is built from 16 residues. CDR3 protein: CASSLWAQISNQPQHF. DNA for the CDR3: TGTGCCAGCAGCTTATGGGCCCAGATAAGCAATCAGCCCCAGCATTTT.